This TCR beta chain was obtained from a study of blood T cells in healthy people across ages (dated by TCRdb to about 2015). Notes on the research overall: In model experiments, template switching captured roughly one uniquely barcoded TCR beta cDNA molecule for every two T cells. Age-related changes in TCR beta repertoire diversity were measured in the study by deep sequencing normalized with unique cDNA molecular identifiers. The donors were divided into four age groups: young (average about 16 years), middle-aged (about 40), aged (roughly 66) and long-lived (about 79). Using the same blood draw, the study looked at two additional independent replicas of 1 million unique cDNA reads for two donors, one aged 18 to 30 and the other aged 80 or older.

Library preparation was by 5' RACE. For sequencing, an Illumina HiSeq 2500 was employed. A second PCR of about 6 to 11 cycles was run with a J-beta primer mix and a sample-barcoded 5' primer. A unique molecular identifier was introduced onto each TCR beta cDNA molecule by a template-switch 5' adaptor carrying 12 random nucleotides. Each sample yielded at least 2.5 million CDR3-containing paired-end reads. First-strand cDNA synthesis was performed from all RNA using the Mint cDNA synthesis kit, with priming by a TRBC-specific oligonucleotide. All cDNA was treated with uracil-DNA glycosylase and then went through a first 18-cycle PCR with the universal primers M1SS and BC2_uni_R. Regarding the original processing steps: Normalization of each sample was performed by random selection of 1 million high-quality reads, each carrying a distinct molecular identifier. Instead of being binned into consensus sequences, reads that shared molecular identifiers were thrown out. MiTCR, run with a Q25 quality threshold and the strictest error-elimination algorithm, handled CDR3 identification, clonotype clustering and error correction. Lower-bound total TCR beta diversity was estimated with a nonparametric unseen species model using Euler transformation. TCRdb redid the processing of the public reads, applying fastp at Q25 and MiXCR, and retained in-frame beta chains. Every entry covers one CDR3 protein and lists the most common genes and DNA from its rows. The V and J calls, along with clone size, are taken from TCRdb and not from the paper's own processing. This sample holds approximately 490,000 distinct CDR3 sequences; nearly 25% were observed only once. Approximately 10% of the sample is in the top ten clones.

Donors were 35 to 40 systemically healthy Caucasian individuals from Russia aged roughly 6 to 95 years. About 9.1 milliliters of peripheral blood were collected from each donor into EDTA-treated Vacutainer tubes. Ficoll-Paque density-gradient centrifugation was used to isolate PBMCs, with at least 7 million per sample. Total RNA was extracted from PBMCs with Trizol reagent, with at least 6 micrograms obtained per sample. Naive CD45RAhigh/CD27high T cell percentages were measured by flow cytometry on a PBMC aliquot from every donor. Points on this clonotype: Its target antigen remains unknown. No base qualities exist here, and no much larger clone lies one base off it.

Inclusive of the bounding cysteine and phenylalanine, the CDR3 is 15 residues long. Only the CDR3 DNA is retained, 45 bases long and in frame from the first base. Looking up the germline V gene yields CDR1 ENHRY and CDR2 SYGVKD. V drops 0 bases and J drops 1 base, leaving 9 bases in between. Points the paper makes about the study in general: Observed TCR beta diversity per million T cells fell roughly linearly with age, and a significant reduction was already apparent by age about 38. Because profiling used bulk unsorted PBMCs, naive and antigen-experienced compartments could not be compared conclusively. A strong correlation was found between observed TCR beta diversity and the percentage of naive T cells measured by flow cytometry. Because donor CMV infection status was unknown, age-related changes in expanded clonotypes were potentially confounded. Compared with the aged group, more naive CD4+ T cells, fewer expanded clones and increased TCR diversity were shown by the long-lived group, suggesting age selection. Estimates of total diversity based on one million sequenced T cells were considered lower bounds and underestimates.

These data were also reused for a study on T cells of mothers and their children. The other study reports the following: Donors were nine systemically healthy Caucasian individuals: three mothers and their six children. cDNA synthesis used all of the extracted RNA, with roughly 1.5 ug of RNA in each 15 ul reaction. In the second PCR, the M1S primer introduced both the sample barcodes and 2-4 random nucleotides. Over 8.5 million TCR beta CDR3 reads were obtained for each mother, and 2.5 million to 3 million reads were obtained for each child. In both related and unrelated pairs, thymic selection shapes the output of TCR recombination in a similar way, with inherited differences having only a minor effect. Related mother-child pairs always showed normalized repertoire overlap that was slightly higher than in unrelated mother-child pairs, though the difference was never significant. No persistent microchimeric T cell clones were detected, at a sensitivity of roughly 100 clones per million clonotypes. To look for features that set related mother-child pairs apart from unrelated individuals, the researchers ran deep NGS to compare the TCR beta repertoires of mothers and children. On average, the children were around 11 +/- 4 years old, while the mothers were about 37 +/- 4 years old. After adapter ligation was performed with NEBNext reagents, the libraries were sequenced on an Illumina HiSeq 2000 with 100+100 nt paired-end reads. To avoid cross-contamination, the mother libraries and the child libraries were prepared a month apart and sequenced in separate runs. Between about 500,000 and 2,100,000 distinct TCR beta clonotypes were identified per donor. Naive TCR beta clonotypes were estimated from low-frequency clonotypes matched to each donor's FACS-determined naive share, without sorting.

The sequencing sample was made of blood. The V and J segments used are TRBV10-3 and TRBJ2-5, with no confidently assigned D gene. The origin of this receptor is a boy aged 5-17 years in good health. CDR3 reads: CAISESGMPQETQYF. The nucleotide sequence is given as TGTGCCATCAGTGAGTCCGGCATGCCCCAAGAGACCCAGTACTTC.